The 7 T cell receptor beta chains presented below share a single source sample, sequenced in a study of cytomegalovirus exposure and HLA in healthy donors. 60 Vbeta and 13 Jbeta primers were used in PCR. Sequencing used immunoSEQ multiplex PCR; TCRdb keeps in-frame clones, though not all of them. The sample yields about 130,000 clones, 80% seen once. Sequencing was performed on PBMCs. The receptors were gathered from a man younger than 40 in good health and CMV-seronegative.

CDR3 residues: CASSLGGNNQETQYF. For the CDR3, the DNA is TGTGCCAGCAGTTTGGGAGGGAATAACCAAGAGACCCAGTACTTC. This sequence joins TRBV27 and TRBJ2-5; 7 bases line up with TRBD2. The CDR3 runs 15 residues. From germline, CDR1 is MNHEY and CDR2 SMNVEV (reference sequence). The junction had 4 bases not matched to a gene; V was cut back by 3 bases and J by 0 bases.

The V and J genes are TRBV7-2 and TRBJ2-7, with D perhaps TRBD2 (7 bases). The CDR3 consists of 14 residues. The germline V gene encodes CDR1 SGHTA and CDR2 FQGNSA. V shed 3 bases and J shed 4 bases, with 13 bases lying between them. CDR3 bases: TGTGCCAGCAGCTTGGGGGGGCTGGTGTACGAGCAGTACTTC. This translates into CASSLGGLVYEQYF.

The chain carries TRBV6-5 and TRBJ2-1; 12 bases fit TRBD1. Per germline, CDR1 MNHEY and CDR2 SVGAGI. J lost 5 bases, V lost 2 bases, and 4 bases had no gene match. The CDR3 extends over 16 amino acids. The CDR3 DNA reads as TGTGCCAGCAGTTACGGGACAGGGGGCGCCCACAATGAGCAGTTCTTC. It is translated as CASSYGTGGAHNEQFF.

J is TRBJ1-1 and V is TRBV11-3, with D unclear. Germline V CDR1 and CDR2: SGHNT, YENEEA. V was pared by 8 bases and J by 4 bases, with 11 bases between. There are 12 residues in the CDR3. For the CDR3, the DNA is TGTGCCAGCCGAGATAGCGTCACTGAAGCTTTCTTT. As protein: CASRDSVTEAFF.

This clone was recorded once. The gene calls are TRBV25-1 and TRBJ1-3, with a weak D call TRBD1 (5 bases). The germline CDR1 and CDR2 sequences are MGHDK and SYGVNS. V shed 3 bases and J shed 0 bases, with 12 bases lying between them. The CDR3 consists of 16 residues. The CDR3 reads CASSDGAPSSGNTIYF. CDR3 nucleotides: TGTGCCAGCAGTGATGGGGCCCCTTCCTCTGGAAACACCATATATTTT.

Only one count was recorded for this clone. The chain recombines TRBV7-8 with TRBJ2-7; 8 bases line up with TRBD1. V was clipped by 1 base and J by 4 bases; unmatched bases: 3. CDR1 is SGHVS and CDR2 is FQNEAQ in the germline V gene. There are 14 residues in the CDR3. CDR3 nucleotides: TGTGCCAGCAGCTTAGGAGACAGGGGTTACGAGCAGTACTTC. It encodes CASSLGDRGYEQYF.

This chain joins TRBV4-1 and TRBJ2-1; 9 nucleotides align to TRBD1. The CDR3 runs 20 residues. The V and J ends lost 0 bases and 1 base, in that order; junction bases with no gene match: 13. The germline gives CDR1 MGHRA, CDR2 YSYEKL. The CDR3 loop reads CASSQDYTGGFTGSYNEQFF. The CDR3, as DNA: TGCGCCAGCAGCCAAGATTACACAGGGGGCTTTACTGGATCCTACAATGAGCAGTTCTTC.